This is a list of T cell receptor beta chains from one sample in a study of shared clonotypes between healthy human individuals. Clones were sequenced by immunoSEQ multiplex PCR, and TCRdb holds only the in-frame ones, with some missing. The sample records approximately 530,000 clones, around 96% being singletons. Sequencing input: naive CD4+ T cells sorted from blood. The receptors derive from a woman aged 25 to 39 in good health. Each CDR3 is given with its conserved first and last residue. The D gene is left open where the match is weak. The size field is filled for only some rows; it gives once, few, many or a size class.

cdr3_aa: CASSLVGTPSTGELFF
cdr3_nt: TGTGCCAGCAGCTTGGTCGGGACTCCGTCCACCGGGGAGCTGTTTTTT
d_call: .
clone_size: .
v_call: TRBV5-8
j_call: TRBJ2-2

cdr3_aa: CASSPLPWAEAFF
cdr3_nt: TGTGCCAGCAGTCCCCTGCCTTGGGCTGAAGCTTTCTTT
d_call: .
clone_size: .
v_call: TRBV28
j_call: TRBJ1-1

cdr3_aa: CASTPPLGGGDTQYF
cdr3_nt: TGTGCCAGCACCCCCCCGCTGGGGGGCGGAGATACGCAGTATTTT
d_call: .
clone_size: .
v_call: TRBV28
j_call: TRBJ2-3

cdr3_aa: CAISERQGGNTIYF
cdr3_nt: TGTGCCATCAGTGAGCGACAGGGCGGAAACACCATATATTTT
d_call: TRBD1
clone_size: .
v_call: TRBV10-3
j_call: TRBJ1-3

cdr3_aa: CASTPDSGRGAYEQYF
cdr3_nt: TGTGCCAGCACTCCCGATAGCGGGAGGGGGGCCTACGAGCAGTACTTC
d_call: TRBD2
clone_size: .
v_call: TRBV28
j_call: TRBJ2-7

cdr3_aa: CASSYGQGANIQYF
cdr3_nt: TGTGCCAGCAGTTACGGACAGGGAGCAAACATTCAGTACTTC
d_call: TRBD1
clone_size: .
v_call: TRBV6-6
j_call: TRBJ2-4

cdr3_aa: CASSRTLTGTISYEQYF
cdr3_nt: TGTGCCAGCAGTCGTACCCTAACCGGGACTATCTCCTACGAGCAGTACTTC
d_call: TRBD2
clone_size: once
v_call: TRBV28
j_call: TRBJ2-7

cdr3_aa: CASGSLGAGGTDTQYF
cdr3_nt: TGTGCCAGCGGATCCCTGGGTGCGGGAGGAACAGATACGCAGTATTTT
d_call: TRBD2
clone_size: .
v_call: TRBV28
j_call: TRBJ2-3

cdr3_aa: CASSLASGQSAFF
cdr3_nt: TGTGCCAGCAGCTTAGCTTCGGGCCAGTCGGCTTTCTTT
d_call: .
clone_size: .
v_call: TRBV7-9
j_call: TRBJ1-1

cdr3_aa: CASSSGLAQETQYF
cdr3_nt: TGTGCCAGCAGTTCCGGACTAGCCCAAGAGACCCAGTACTTC
d_call: TRBD2
clone_size: .
v_call: TRBV6-5
j_call: TRBJ2-5

cdr3_aa: CASSLQGGYGYTF
cdr3_nt: TGTGCCAGCAGTTTACAGGGAGGCTATGGCTACACCTTC
d_call: .
clone_size: .
v_call: TRBV28
j_call: TRBJ1-2

cdr3_aa: CASNGQGEAGELFF
cdr3_nt: TGTGCCAGCAACGGACAGGGGGAGGCCGGGGAGCTGTTTTTT
d_call: TRBD1
clone_size: .
v_call: TRBV2
j_call: TRBJ2-2

cdr3_aa: CASSQEGQFGSSGNTIYF
cdr3_nt: TGCGCCAGCAGCCAAGAGGGGCAGTTTGGCTCCTCTGGAAACACCATATATTTT
d_call: .
clone_size: .
v_call: TRBV4-1
j_call: TRBJ1-3

cdr3_aa: CATSSPASSYNEQFF
cdr3_nt: TGTGCCACCAGCAGCCCAGCTTCATCCTACAATGAGCAGTTCTTC
d_call: .
clone_size: .
v_call: TRBV15
j_call: TRBJ2-1

cdr3_aa: CASSRQAGASETQYF
cdr3_nt: TGCGCCAGCAGTCGACAAGCGGGAGCAAGTGAGACCCAGTACTTC
d_call: TRBD2
clone_size: .
v_call: TRBV4-1
j_call: TRBJ2-5

cdr3_aa: CASSLVSGYTF
cdr3_nt: TGTGCCAGCAGCTTAGTCAGTGGCTACACCTTC
d_call: .
clone_size: .
v_call: TRBV11-2
j_call: TRBJ1-2

cdr3_aa: CASSELGDPREGTQYF
cdr3_nt: TGTGCCAGCAGTGAATTAGGGGACCCAAGGGAAGGGACCCAGTACTTC
d_call: .
clone_size: .
v_call: TRBV25-1
j_call: TRBJ2-5

cdr3_aa: CASSLHPAETQYF
cdr3_nt: TGTGCCAGCAGCTTGCACCCCGCGGAGACCCAGTACTTC
d_call: .
clone_size: .
v_call: TRBV7-3
j_call: TRBJ2-5

cdr3_aa: CSANFRTSRNNEQFF
cdr3_nt: TGCAGCGCTAACTTTAGGACTAGCAGGAACAATGAGCAGTTCTTC
d_call: TRBD2
clone_size: .
v_call: TRBV29-1
j_call: TRBJ2-1

cdr3_aa: CASSLRGLRQETQYF
cdr3_nt: TGTGCCAGCAGTTTAAGGGGGCTCAGGCAAGAGACCCAGTACTTC
d_call: TRBD1
clone_size: once
v_call: TRBV28
j_call: TRBJ2-5